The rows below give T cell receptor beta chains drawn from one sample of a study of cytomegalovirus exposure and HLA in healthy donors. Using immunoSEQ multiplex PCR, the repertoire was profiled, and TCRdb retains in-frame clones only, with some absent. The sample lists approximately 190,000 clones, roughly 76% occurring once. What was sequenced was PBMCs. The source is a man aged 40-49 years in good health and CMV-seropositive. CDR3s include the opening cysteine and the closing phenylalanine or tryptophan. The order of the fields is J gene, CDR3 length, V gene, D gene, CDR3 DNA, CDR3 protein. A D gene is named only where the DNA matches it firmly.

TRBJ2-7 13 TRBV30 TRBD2 TGTGCCTGGAGGGCGGGGGGGTGGGGAGAGCAGTACTTC CAWRAGGWGEQYF
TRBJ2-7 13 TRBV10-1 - TGCGCCAGCAGTGACAGGCAGGGGTACGAGCAGTACTTC CASSDRQGYEQYF
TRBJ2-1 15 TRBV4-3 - TGCGCCAGCAGCCAAGAAGGGGAATCGTACAATGAGCAGTTCTTC CASSQEGESYNEQFF
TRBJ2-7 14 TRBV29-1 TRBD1 TGCAGCGTCACCACAGGGGGTGGCTCCTACGAGCAGTACTTC CSVTTGGGSYEQYF
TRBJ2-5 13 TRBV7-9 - TGTGCCAGCAGCGTGGACTTCCAAGAGACCCAGTACTTC CASSVDFQETQYF
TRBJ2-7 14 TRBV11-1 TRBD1 TGTGCCAGCAGCTCCCGGGACAGGGCTCGGGAGCAGTACTTC CASSSRDRAREQYF
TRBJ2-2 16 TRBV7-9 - TGTGCCAGCAGCTTACCAGGTAGCGCGAACACCGGGGAGCTGTTTTTT CASSLPGSANTGELFF
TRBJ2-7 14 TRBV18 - TGTGCCAGCTCACCACAGGACAGCTCCTACGAGCAGTACTTC CASSPQDSSYEQYF
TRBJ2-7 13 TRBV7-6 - TGTGCCAGCAGCTTACAACGGGATTACGAGCAGTACTTC CASSLQRDYEQYF
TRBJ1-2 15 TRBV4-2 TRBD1 TGTGCCAGCAGCCCAGAACAGGGGGAGGACGCTGGCTACACCTTC CASSPEQGEDAGYTF
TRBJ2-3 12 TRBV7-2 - TGTGCCAGCAGCGGCGGGTCAGATACGCAGTATTTT CASSGGSDTQYF
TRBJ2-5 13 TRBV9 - TGTGCCAGCAGCGGACAGTACCAAGAGACCCAGTACTTC CASSGQYQETQYF